One T cell receptor beta chain is described in this entry. This entry belongs to a study of T cell responses to AZD1222 COVID-19 vaccine. Trimming took 5 bases from V and 2 from J, leaving 20 bases between them. The CDR3 covers 16 residues. The germline CDR1 and CDR2 sequences are SGHDT and YYEEEE. Clones were sequenced by immunoSEQ multiplex PCR, and TCRdb holds only the in-frame ones, with some missing. Altogether about 160,000 clones are present, around 93% being singletons, with the ten largest covering 4.4%. The sequenced sample was peripheral blood, obtained on day 0 of AZD1222 vaccination. This TCR was recovered from an adult in good health. This sequence joins TRBV5-6 and TRBJ2-7; TRBD1 or TRBD2 may be the D gene (6 bases each). The CDR3 nucleotides are TGTGCCAGCAGGCTGGTAGGGGGGATGAGACCCTACGAGCAGTACTTC. It yields the protein CASRLVGGMRPYEQYF.